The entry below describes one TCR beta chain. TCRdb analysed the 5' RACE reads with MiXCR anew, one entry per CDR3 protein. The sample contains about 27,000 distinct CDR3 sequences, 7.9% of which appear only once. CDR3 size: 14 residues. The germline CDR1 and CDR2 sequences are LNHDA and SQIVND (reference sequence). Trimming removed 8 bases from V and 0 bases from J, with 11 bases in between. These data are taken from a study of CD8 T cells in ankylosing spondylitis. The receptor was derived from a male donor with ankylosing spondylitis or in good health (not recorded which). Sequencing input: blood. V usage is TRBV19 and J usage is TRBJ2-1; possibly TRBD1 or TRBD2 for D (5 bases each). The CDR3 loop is CASDEGTSYNEQFF. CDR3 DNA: TGTGCCAGTGATGAGGGGACCTCCTACAATGAGCAGTTCTTC. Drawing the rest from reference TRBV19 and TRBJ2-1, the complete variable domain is DGGITQSPKYLFRKEGQNVTLSCEQNLNHDAMYWYRQDPGQGLRLIYYSQIVNDFQKGDIAEGYSVSREKKESFPLTVTSAQKNPTAFYLCASDEGTSYNEQFFGPGTRLTVL.